These T cell receptor beta chains were read from a single sample in a study of regulatory T cells in long-lasting Graves disease. TCRdb passed the multiplex PCR reads through MiXCR, listing each CDR3 protein once. This table has about 380,000 distinct CDR3 sequences, about 16% appearing once. Sequencing used peripheral blood mononuclear cells (PBMCs), obtained at new diagnosis, from a patient treated with antithyroid drugs. The receptors here all came from a female donor with Graves disease. Each CDR3 is given with its conserved first and last residue. A D gene is named only where the DNA matches it firmly. Clone sizes are given selectively: once, few, many, or a class where the clone is expanded.

D | J | size | V | CDR3 | DNA
NA | TRBJ2-2 | many | TRBV7-9 | CASSLLTGLGTGELFF | TGTGCCAGCAGCTTATTAACGGGACTGGGCACCGGGGAGCTGTTTTTT
NA | TRBJ2-1 | many | TRBV2 | CASIIQQGEQFF | TGTGCCAGCATCATACAGCAGGGTGAGCAGTTCTTC
NA | TRBJ1-2 | many | TRBV20-1 | CSAARQGSYGYTF | TGCAGTGCCGCCCGTCAGGGTTCCTATGGCTACACCTTC
TRBD1 | TRBJ1-1 | NA | TRBV30 | CAWTGGYRGWNTEAFF | TGTGCCTGGACGGGAGGGTACAGGGGGTGGAACACTGAAGCTTTCTTT
NA | TRBJ2-1 | NA | TRBV14 | CASSQDRLNEQFF | TGTGCCAGCAGCCAAGACAGATTAAATGAGCAGTTCTTC
NA | TRBJ2-3 | few | TRBV6-2/TRBV6-3 | CASWGGTSTDTQYF | TGTGCCAGCTGGGGCGGAACTAGCACAGATACGCAGTATTTT
NA | TRBJ2-5 | many | TRBV11-2 | CASSHLGELYGETQYF | TGTGCCAGCAGCCACCTGGGGGAACTCTACGGAGAGACCCAGTACTTC
NA | TRBJ1-6 | many | TRBV14 | CASSQDLGTGSPLHF | TGTGCCAGCAGCCAAGATCTCGGGACGGGATCACCCCTCCACTTT
NA | TRBJ1-1 | NA | TRBV18 | CASSPVQMGSNTEAFF | TGTGCCAGCTCACCGGTTCAAATGGGATCTAACACTGAAGCTTTCTTT
NA | TRBJ1-5 | few | TRBV7-8 | CASSSRPVNQPQHF | TGTGCCAGCAGTTCTCGACCGGTTAATCAGCCCCAGCATTTT
TRBD1 | TRBJ1-1 | many | TRBV3-1 | CASSLQGYLASEAFF | TGTGCCAGCAGCCTACAGGGGTATCTTGCGTCTGAAGCTTTCTTT
TRBD1 | TRBJ1-1 | many | TRBV4-1 | CASSQDFWRTGNTEAFF | TGCGCCAGCAGCCAAGATTTTTGGAGGACAGGAAACACTGAAGCTTTCTTT
NA | TRBJ1-2 | many | TRBV28 | CASRGQKGAYTF | TGTGCCAGCCGGGGGCAGAAAGGGGCCTACACCTTC
NA | TRBJ2-2 | few | TRBV19 | CASSIVEPPGELFF | TGTGCCAGTAGTATTGTAGAGCCCCCCGGGGAGCTGTTTTTT
NA | TRBJ2-1 | many | TRBV24-1 | CATSAVPGQGYNEQFF | TGTGCCACCAGTGCCGTACCGGGACAAGGGTACAATGAGCAGTTCTTC
NA | TRBJ2-1 | many | TRBV12-3/TRBV12-4 | CASSLMGSYNEQFF | TGTGCCAGCAGTTTAATGGGCAGTTACAATGAGCAGTTCTTC
NA | TRBJ1-1 | NA | TRBV20-1 | CSARELLQNTEAFF | TGCAGTGCTAGAGAACTACTCCAGAACACTGAAGCTTTCTTT
NA | TRBJ2-7 | many | TRBV9 | CASSVDLSYEQYF | TGTGCCAGCAGCGTAGATCTGAGCTACGAGCAGTACTTC